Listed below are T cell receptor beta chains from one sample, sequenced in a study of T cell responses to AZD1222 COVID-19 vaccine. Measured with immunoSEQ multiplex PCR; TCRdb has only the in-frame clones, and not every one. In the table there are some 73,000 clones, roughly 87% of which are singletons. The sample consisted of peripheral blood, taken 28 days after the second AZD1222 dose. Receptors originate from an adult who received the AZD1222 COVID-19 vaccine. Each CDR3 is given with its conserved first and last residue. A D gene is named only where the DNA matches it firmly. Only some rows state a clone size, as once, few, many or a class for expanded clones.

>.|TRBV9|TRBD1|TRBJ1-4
CASSPRTGRGEKLFF
TGTGCCAGCAGCCCTAGGACAGGGAGAGGCGAAAAACTGTTTTTT
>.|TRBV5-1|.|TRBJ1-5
CASSLDGRNQPQHF
TGCGCCAGCAGCTTGGACGGTCGCAATCAGCCCCAGCATTTT
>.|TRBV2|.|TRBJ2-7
CASSNARGSNEQYF
TGTGCCAGCAGTAACGCACGGGGAAGCAACGAGCAGTACTTC
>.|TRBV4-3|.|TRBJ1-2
CASSPTSAWVYGYTF
TGCGCCAGCAGCCCCACAAGCGCTTGGGTTTATGGCTACACCTTC
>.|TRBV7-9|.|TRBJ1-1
CASSFRRQVGGVDTEAFF
TGTGCCAGCAGCTTCCGACGACAGGTCGGGGGAGTAGACACTGAAGCTTTCTTT
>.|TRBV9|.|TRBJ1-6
CASSVKDNSPLHF
TGTGCCAGCAGCGTCAAGGATAATTCACCCCTCCACTTT
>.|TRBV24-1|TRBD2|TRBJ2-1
CATSGLAGGSYNEQFF
TGTGCCACCTCCGGGCTGGCGGGAGGATCCTACAATGAGCAGTTCTTC
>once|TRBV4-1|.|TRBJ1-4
CASSQAHATGNLNEKLFF
TGCGCCAGCAGCCAAGCCCACGCTACAGGGAACCTCAATGAAAAACTGTTTTTT
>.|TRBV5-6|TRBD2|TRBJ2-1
CASSLSATSGYNEQFF
TGTGCCAGCAGCTTGAGTGCGACTAGCGGTTACAATGAGCAGTTCTTC
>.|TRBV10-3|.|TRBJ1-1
CAISESVSVSAEAFF
TGTGCCATCAGTGAGTCGGTTTCGGTATCTGCTGAAGCTTTCTTT
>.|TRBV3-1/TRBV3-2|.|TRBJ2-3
CASSQDWSFTDTQYF
TGTGCCAGCAGCCAAGATTGGTCCTTCACAGATACGCAGTATTTT
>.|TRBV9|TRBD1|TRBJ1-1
CASSVGGRGRSEAFF
TGTGCCAGCAGCGTAGGCGGCAGGGGGAGATCTGAAGCTTTCTTT
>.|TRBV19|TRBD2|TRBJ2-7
CASSTRLAGGSPYEQYF
TGTGCCAGTAGTACGCGGCTAGCGGGGGGATCTCCCTACGAGCAGTACTTC
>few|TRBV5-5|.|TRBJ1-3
CASSLNSISSGNTIYF
TGTGCCAGCAGCTTGAACAGTATAAGCTCTGGAAACACCATATATTTT
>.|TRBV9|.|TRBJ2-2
CASSAPPGELFF
TGTGCCAGCAGCGCCCCCCCCGGGGAGCTGTTTTTT
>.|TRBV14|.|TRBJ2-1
CASSFLTEYNEQFF
TGTGCCAGCAGCTTCCTGACAGAATACAATGAGCAGTTCTTC
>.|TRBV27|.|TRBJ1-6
CASSRDGGNSPLHF
TGTGCCAGCAGCAGGGACGGGGGGAATTCACCCCTCCACTTT
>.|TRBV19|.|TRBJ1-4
CASSIVALNEKLFF
TGTGCCAGTAGTATAGTCGCCCTTAATGAAAAACTGTTTTTT
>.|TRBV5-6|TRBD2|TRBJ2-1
CASSLELAGGNEQFF
TGTGCCAGCAGCTTGGAACTAGCGGGGGGCAATGAGCAGTTCTTC
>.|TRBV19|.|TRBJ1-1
CASSTVMNTEAFF
TGTGCCAGTAGTACCGTAATGAACACTGAAGCTTTCTTT
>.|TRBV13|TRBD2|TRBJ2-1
CASSFGTSAYNEQFF
TGTGCCAGCAGCTTTGGGACTAGCGCCTACAATGAGCAGTTCTTC
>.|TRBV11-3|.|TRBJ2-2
CASSLGGTGGWNTGELFF
TGTGCCAGCAGCTTAGGGGGAACGGGGGGCTGGAACACCGGGGAGCTGTTTTTT
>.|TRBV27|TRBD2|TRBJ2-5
CASSLLAGVKTQYF
TGTGCCAGCAGTCTACTAGCGGGAGTCAAGACCCAGTACTTC
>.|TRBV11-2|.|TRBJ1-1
CASSLGDTNTEAFF
TGTGCCAGCAGCTTAGGAGATACGAACACTGAAGCTTTCTTT
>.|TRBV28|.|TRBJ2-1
CASSLETTSSYNEQFF
TGTGCCAGCAGTTTAGAGACCACTAGCTCCTACAATGAGCAGTTCTTC
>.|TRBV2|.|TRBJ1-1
CASSDGENTEAFF
TGTGCCAGCAGTGATGGGGAGAACACTGAAGCTTTCTTT
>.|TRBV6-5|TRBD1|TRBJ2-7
CASSYRTGWGEQYF
TGTGCCAGCAGTTACCGGACAGGGTGGGGCGAGCAGTACTTC
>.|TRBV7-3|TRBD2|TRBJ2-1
CASSLLAGGREQFF
TGTGCCAGCAGCTTACTAGCGGGCGGTCGTGAGCAGTTCTTC
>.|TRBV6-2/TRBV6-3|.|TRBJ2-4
CASSYWGLGAKNIQYF
TGTGCCAGCAGTTACTGGGGATTAGGAGCCAAAAACATTCAGTACTTC
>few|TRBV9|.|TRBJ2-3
CASSVVGLPPSTDTQYF
TGTGCCAGCAGCGTAGTGGGACTTCCCCCCTCCACAGATACGCAGTATTTT
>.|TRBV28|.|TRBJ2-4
CASSDAVGGKNIQYF
TGTGCCAGCTCAGATGCAGTGGGTGGCAAAAACATTCAGTACTTC
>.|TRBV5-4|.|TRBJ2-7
CASSQHNPYEQYF
TGTGCCAGCAGCCAGCACAATCCCTACGAGCAGTACTTC
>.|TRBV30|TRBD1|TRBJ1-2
CASTGGGTGYTF
TGTGCCTCGACAGGGGGAGGAACTGGCTACACCTTC
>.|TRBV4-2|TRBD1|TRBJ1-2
CASSQAGGGYGYTF
TGTGCCAGCAGCCAGGCAGGGGGCGGCTATGGCTACACCTTC
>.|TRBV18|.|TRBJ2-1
CASSRGRVKGGYNEQFF
TGTGCCAGCTCACGTGGCCGCGTCAAAGGAGGATACAATGAGCAGTTCTTC
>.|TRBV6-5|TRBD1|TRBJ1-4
CASRMTGREKLFF
TGTGCCAGCAGAATGACAGGGCGCGAAAAACTGTTTTTT
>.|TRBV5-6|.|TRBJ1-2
CASSSPGTGIRNYGYTF
TGTGCCAGCAGCTCGCCCGGGACGGGGATCAGAAACTATGGCTACACCTTC
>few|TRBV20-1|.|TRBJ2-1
CSARRSEEQFF
TGCAGTGCTAGACGGTCGGAGGAGCAGTTCTTC
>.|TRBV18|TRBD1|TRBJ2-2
CASSPIRQGAIGSGELFF
TGTGCCAGCTCACCCATACGACAGGGGGCGATCGGGAGCGGGGAGCTGTTTTTT
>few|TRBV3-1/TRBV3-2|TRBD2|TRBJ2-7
CASSQDPSGRSGQYF
TGTGCCAGCAGCCAAGACCCTAGCGGAAGAAGTGGGCAGTACTTC